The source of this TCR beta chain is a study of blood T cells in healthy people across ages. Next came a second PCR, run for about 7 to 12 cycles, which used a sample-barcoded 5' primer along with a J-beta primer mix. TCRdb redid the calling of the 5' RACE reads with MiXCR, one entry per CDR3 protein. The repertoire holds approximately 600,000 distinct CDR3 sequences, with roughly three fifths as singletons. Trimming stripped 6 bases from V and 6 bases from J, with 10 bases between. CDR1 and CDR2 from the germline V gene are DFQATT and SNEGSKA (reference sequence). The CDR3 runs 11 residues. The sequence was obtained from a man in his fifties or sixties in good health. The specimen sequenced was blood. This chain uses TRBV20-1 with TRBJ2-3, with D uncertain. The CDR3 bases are TGCAGTGCACCCGGCCTGGATACGCAGTATTTT. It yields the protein CSAPGLDTQYF.